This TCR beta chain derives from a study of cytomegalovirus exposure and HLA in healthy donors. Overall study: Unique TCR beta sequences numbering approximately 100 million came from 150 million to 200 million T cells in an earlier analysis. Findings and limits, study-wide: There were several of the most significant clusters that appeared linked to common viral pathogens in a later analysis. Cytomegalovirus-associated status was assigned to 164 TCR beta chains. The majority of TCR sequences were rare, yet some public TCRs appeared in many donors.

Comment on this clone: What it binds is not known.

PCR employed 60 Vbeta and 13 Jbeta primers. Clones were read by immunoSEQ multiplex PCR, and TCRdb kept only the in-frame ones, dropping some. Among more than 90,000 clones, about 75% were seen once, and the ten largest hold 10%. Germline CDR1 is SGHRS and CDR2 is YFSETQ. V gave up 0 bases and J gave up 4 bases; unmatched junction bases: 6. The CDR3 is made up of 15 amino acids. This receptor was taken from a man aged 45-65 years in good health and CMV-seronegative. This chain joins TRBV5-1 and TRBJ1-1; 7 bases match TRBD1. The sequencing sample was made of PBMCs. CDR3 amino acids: CASSLGQGSGTEAFF. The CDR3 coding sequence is TGCGCCAGCAGCTTGGGACAGGGAAGTGGCACTGAAGCTTTCTTT.